Listed below are T cell receptor beta chains from one sample, sequenced in a study of beta chain features in type 1 diabetes. Repertoires were generated with immunoSEQ multiplex PCR, while TCRdb's copy carries only in-frame clones and drops some. The sample records about 180,000 clones, roughly 8% being singletons. The sequencing input was central memory CD4+ T cells from blood. These receptors came from a woman aged 40 to 55 with type 1 diabetes. Both conserved end residues are part of each CDR3. Fields, in order: clone size, D gene, V gene, J gene, CDR3 DNA, CDR3 protein. The D gene is left open where the match is weak. Clone sizes are given selectively: once, few, many, or a class where the clone is expanded.

>.|TRBD2|TRBV7-9|TRBJ2-3
TGTGCCAGCAGCCGACTAGCGATGAGCACAGATACGCAGTATTTT
CASSRLAMSTDTQYF
>few|.|TRBV19|TRBJ1-1
TGTGCCAGTTCGGAAGACAGACCAAGGGCTGAAGCTTTCTTT
CASSEDRPRAEAFF
>few|.|TRBV19|TRBJ1-1
TGTGCCAGTAGTATAGCATCTGGGGGGTACACTGAAGCTTTCTTT
CASSIASGGYTEAFF
>few|TRBD1|TRBV7-2|TRBJ1-4
TGTGCCAGCAGCGGAAAATGGGGACAGGGTAATGAAAAACTGTTTTTT
CASSGKWGQGNEKLFF
>few|TRBD1|TRBV6-5|TRBJ1-1
TGTGCCAGCAGCGCTACAGGGGCGAGAGCTTTCTTT
CASSATGARAFF
>few|.|TRBV2|TRBJ1-5
TGTGCCAGCATCGGGGGTAAGGGTTCGAGTCAGCCCCAGCATTTT
CASIGGKGSSQPQHF
>few|TRBD1|TRBV15|TRBJ2-7
TGTGCCACCAGCTTCGGACAGGGTGGGTCCTACGAGCAGTACTTC
CATSFGQGGSYEQYF
>few|.|TRBV6-5|TRBJ1-6
TGTGCCAGCAAGAGGGCGGGGGAATCACCCCTCCACTTT
CASKRAGESPLHF
>few|.|TRBV15|TRBJ2-3
TGTGCCACCAGCAGAGGACAAGCTAGCACAGATACGCAGTATTTT
CATSRGQASTDTQYF
>.|TRBD1|TRBV19|TRBJ2-1
TGTGCCAGTACCTTGGGGGAGGGACAGGGCCCCTTAGGGGAGCAGTTCTTC
CASTLGEGQGPLGEQFF
>few|TRBD2|TRBV5-4|TRBJ2-7
TGTGCCAGCAGCAGGGGACTAGCGGGGGGTACCCCCTACGAGCAGTACTTC
CASSRGLAGGTPYEQYF
>once|.|TRBV5-1|TRBJ2-1
TGCGCCAGCAGCTTGGCCCTGACAGGACGGAGCTCCTACAATGAGCAGTTCTTC
CASSLALTGRSSYNEQFF
>few|.|TRBV29-1|TRBJ1-2
TGCAGCGTTGGGACAGCCCTTAGGGATGGCTACACCTTC
CSVGTALRDGYTF
>.|.|TRBV5-1|TRBJ2-1
TGCGCCAGCAGCTTGAGGGGTGAGCAGTTCTTC
CASSLRGEQFF
>.|.|TRBV7-2|TRBJ1-5
TGTGCCAGCAGCTTAGTGGGGGCGAGAGGCAATCAGCCCCAGCATTTT
CASSLVGARGNQPQHF
>.|.|TRBV9|TRBJ1-5
TGTGCCAGCAGCGCCCTGCGGAAGTTTTTGTCCAATCAGCCCCAGCATTTT
CASSALRKFLSNQPQHF
>few|.|TRBV4-3|TRBJ2-5
TGCGCCAGCAGCCACCTACGGTCGGGTGGGGAGACCCAGTACTTC
CASSHLRSGGETQYF
>.|TRBD1|TRBV7-8|TRBJ2-7
TGTGCCAGCAGCCCCCGGGGACAGGGGATCGGGGAGCAGTACTTC
CASSPRGQGIGEQYF
>few|.|TRBV28|TRBJ2-2
TGTGCCAGCTGTCCCGCCGGTACCGGGGAGCTGTTTTTT
CASCPAGTGELFF
>few|TRBD2|TRBV11-2|TRBJ2-7
TGTGCCAGCAGCCCCGGGAGGGCATCGGTGGAGCAGTACTTC
CASSPGRASVEQYF
>.|.|TRBV6-5|TRBJ1-1
TGTGCCAGCAGAAAGGACAGAGTGAACACTGAAGCTTTCTTT
CASRKDRVNTEAFF
>.|.|TRBV19|TRBJ1-5
TGTGCCAGTAGTATTAGTTCGAATCAGCCCCAGCATTTT
CASSISSNQPQHF
>few|TRBD1|TRBV4-1|TRBJ1-1
TGCGCCAGCAGCCAGCAGGGGGTTTCTGAAGCTTTCTTT
CASSQQGVSEAFF
>few|.|TRBV7-3|TRBJ1-6
TGTGCCAGCAGCTCAGACCCTAGATCACCCCTCCACTTT
CASSSDPRSPLHF
>.|TRBD2|TRBV4-1|TRBJ2-7
TGCGCCAGCAGCCAAGTAAGTCAAGCGGGGAGCCGGGAGCAGTACTTC
CASSQVSQAGSREQYF
>few|.|TRBV30|TRBJ1-5
TGTGCCTGGAGTGGAGGGATAAGCAATCAGCCCCAGCATTTT
CAWSGGISNQPQHF
>.|.|TRBV7-2|TRBJ2-7
TGTGCCAGCACCAGGACAGTTTACGAGCAGTACTTC
CASTRTVYEQYF
>few|.|TRBV5-1|TRBJ1-1
TGCGCCAGCAGCACCCAGGAGAACACTGAAGCTTTCTTT
CASSTQENTEAFF
>many|.|TRBV4-3|TRBJ2-2
TGCGCCAGCAGCCAATCTCCTCCAGGGAACACCGGGGAGCTGTTTTTT
CASSQSPPGNTGELFF
>.|.|TRBV4-1|TRBJ1-1
TGCGCCAGCAGCCAAGATCAAAGGGCAGGGCTGGAGGGTGAAGCTTTCTTT
CASSQDQRAGLEGEAFF
>.|TRBD1|TRBV5-1|TRBJ1-1
TGCGCCAGCAGCGCCCAGGGGGGGAACACTGAAGCTTTCTTT
CASSAQGGNTEAFF
>.|TRBD2|TRBV5-6|TRBJ2-7
TGTGCCAGCAGCTTCCTAGCGGGAGGGAAGTTCGAGCAGTACTTC
CASSFLAGGKFEQYF
>few|TRBD1|TRBV6-5|TRBJ1-1
TGTGCCAGCAGTTCCCAGGGGGCGAAGAGGACTGAAGCTTTCTTT
CASSSQGAKRTEAFF
>.|.|TRBV7-3|TRBJ1-6
TGTGCCAGCAGCCCCGTCGGGGGAAATTCACCCCTCCACTTT
CASSPVGGNSPLHF
>once|TRBD1|TRBV5-6|TRBJ1-2
TGTGCCAGCAGACAGGGACAGGGGGTGGGAAACTATGGCTACACCTTC
CASRQGQGVGNYGYTF
>many|.|TRBV18|TRBJ2-3
TGTGCCAGCTCACCATCTTCATTCCGAGGCACAGATACGCAGTATTTT
CASSPSSFRGTDTQYF
>once|TRBD1|TRBV9|TRBJ1-2
TGTGCCAGCAGCGTAGAGGGTATGGGGACAGGCGTCAACTATGGCTACACCTTC
CASSVEGMGTGVNYGYTF
>many|.|TRBV18|TRBJ1-1
TGTGCCAGCTCACCACAGGGGTGGGGTAACACTGAAGCTTTCTTT
CASSPQGWGNTEAFF
>few|TRBD2|TRBV28|TRBJ2-7
TGTGCCAGCGTAACAGCGGGAGGGGCCAACGAGCAGTACTTC
CASVTAGGANEQYF
>many|.|TRBV5-8|TRBJ1-2
TGTGCCAGCAGCTTTGTGTGGCGGGACTATGGCTACACCTTC
CASSFVWRDYGYTF
>.|.|TRBV5-1|TRBJ1-6
TGCGCCAGCAGCATAGACCGGGAACTGAATTCACCCCTCCACTTT
CASSIDRELNSPLHF
>few|TRBD2|TRBV18|TRBJ2-5
TGTGCCAGCTCACCTTTTGCGGGAGGGCCGGTGGAGCAGTACTTC
CASSPFAGGPVEQYF
>few|.|TRBV7-2|TRBJ1-4
TGTGCCAGCAGCTTAAAAACGGGGAATAATGAAAAACTGTTTTTT
CASSLKTGNNEKLFF
>.|.|TRBV9|TRBJ2-1
TGTGCCAGCAGCGTAGACTCGCTAGCTGACAATGAGCAGTTCTTC
CASSVDSLADNEQFF
>few|TRBD1|TRBV7-9|TRBJ1-1
TGTGCCAGCAGCTTAGGGGCCGGGACAGTCGCCGTTGAAGCTTTCTTT
CASSLGAGTVAVEAFF